These 27 T cell receptor beta chains came from one sample sequenced in a study of PD-1 blockade in classical Hodgkin lymphoma. The time point here: cycle 4 day 1 (C4D1), after five to seven weeks of nivolumab. Following autologous stem cell transplantation, relapse occurred in every patient, and exposure to brentuximab vedotin varied. TCRdb's table, derived via immunoSEQ multiplex PCR, lists solely in-frame clones and lacks some. The sample has 50,000 or so clones; roughly 86% are singletons. The sample here was peripheral blood mononuclear cells (PBMCs), taken before the fourth cycle of nivolumab. All receptors derive from a human donor with classical Hodgkin lymphoma.

The CDR3 reads CTSSQRTSGSPRETQYF. CDR3 nucleotides: TGCACCAGCAGCCAGAGGACTAGCGGGAGCCCTCGGGAGACCCAGTACTTC. The gene calls are TRBV1 and TRBJ2-5; whether TRBD2, the table's D call, matches the DNA was not checked. TRBV1 has pseudogene status. The CDR3 loop spans 17 amino acids.

J is TRBJ2-6 and V is TRBV6-1; TRBD1 might be the D (5 bases). The germline gives CDR1 MNHNS, CDR2 SASEGT. The CDR3 has 14 residues. Trimming took 4 bases from V and 4 from J, leaving 8 bases between them. The CDR3 DNA sequence: TGTGCCAGCAGTGGGACAACAGGGGCCAACGTCCTGACTTTC. It codes for CASSGTTGANVLTF.

The chain's CDR3 is CATDGGGTGELFF. CDR3 nucleotide sequence: TGTGCCACGGACGGGGGGGGCACCGGGGAGCTGTTTTTT. The chain uses TRBV7-7 and TRBJ2-2; 8 bases align to TRBD2. V dropped 10 bases and J dropped 4; count of bases not matched to a gene: 5. The CDR3 sequence is 13 residues long. Germline CDR1 is SSHAT and CDR2 is FNYEAQ (reference sequence). The variable domain in full, completed from reference TRBV7-7 and TRBJ2-2, reads GAGVSQSPRYKVTKRGQDVTLRCDPISSHATLYWYQQALGQGPEFLTYFNYEAQPDKSGLPSDRFSAERPEGSISTLTIQRTEQRDSAMYRCATDGGGTGELFFGEGSRLTVL.

The chain employs TRBV5-1 and TRBJ2-3; no clear D gene. This CDR3 region has 13 residues. Germline CDR1 SGHRS, CDR2 YFSETQ. The V and J ends lost 1 base and 4 bases respectively, with 7 bases between them. Here the CDR3 reads CASSLLWADTQYF. The DNA of the CDR3 is TGCGCCAGCAGCTTGCTGTGGGCAGATACGCAGTATTTT.

V gene TRBV7-9 combines with J gene TRBJ2-5, with D uncertain. This CDR3 has 13 residues. Germline-derived CDR1 and CDR2 are SEHNR and FQNEAQ (reference sequence). V shed 2 bases and J shed 1 base, with 5 bases lying between them. The CDR3 region has the DNA TGTGCCAGCAGCTTATCTGGCCAAGAGACCCAGTACTTC. Protein: CASSLSGQETQYF.

This clone was seen a single time. The V gene is TRBV20-1, the J gene TRBJ2-3; D gene unclear. The CDR3 extends over 11 amino acids. CDR1 is DFQATT, CDR2 SNEGSKA, per germline (reference sequence). V was shortened by 6 bases and J by 3 bases, with 7 bases between the two germline ends. The CDR3 nucleotides are TGCAGTGCCGAGAGGACAGATACGCAGTATTTT. Translation gives CSAERTDTQYF.

The rearrangement uses TRBV7-9 and TRBJ1-1; perhaps TRBD1 as D (5 bases). This CDR3 is 14 amino acids long. Germline values: CDR1 SEHNR, CDR2 FQNEAQ (reference sequence). Trimming removed 0 bases at V and 3 bases at J, with 8 bases between. CDR3 bases: TGTGCCAGCAGCTTAGCCCAGGGCCACACTGAAGCTTTCTTT. This gives the protein CASSLAQGHTEAFF.

V is TRBV7-6 and J is TRBJ2-2; no reliable D call. The CDR3 has 12 amino acids. From germline, CDR1 is SGHVS and CDR2 FNYEAQ. Trimming pared 5 bases from V and 5 bases from J, leaving 6 bases between. The CDR3 loop reads CASSPRTGELFF. CDR3 nucleotides: TGTGCCAGCAGCCCGAGGACCGGGGAGCTGTTTTTT.

The chain has TRBV5-4 and TRBJ2-5; TRBD2 agrees at 7 bases. The CDR3 loop spans 16 amino acids. The ends lost 0 bases at V and 4 bases at J; junction bases unmatched: 9. CDR1 is SGHNT, CDR2 YYREEE, per germline (reference sequence). CDR3 region: CASSLAYPGRVETQYF. The CDR3 DNA follows: TGTGCCAGCAGCTTGGCCTACCCGGGGAGGGTAGAGACCCAGTACTTC. The complete variable domain, with remaining parts taken from reference TRBV5-4 and TRBJ2-5, reads ETGVTQSPTHLIKTRGQQVTLRCSSQSGHNTVSWYQQALGQGPQFIFQYYREEENGRGNFPPRFSGLQFPNYSSELNVNALELDDSALYLCASSLAYPGRVETQYFGPGTRLLVL.

CDR3 sequence reads: CASSVESPSYEQYF. The DNA of the CDR3 is TGTGCCAGCAGCGTAGAATCGCCCTCCTACGAGCAGTACTTC. The chain joins TRBV9 to TRBJ2-7; D is ambiguous. V was clipped by 0 bases and J by 0 bases, with 7 bases between them. Germline values: CDR1 SGDLS, CDR2 YYNGEE. This CDR3 region has 14 residues.

This clone was observed a handful of times. The J gene is TRBJ2-1, the V gene TRBV12-5, with D hard to call. The CDR3 consists of 13 residues. The germline V and J ends were trimmed by 1 base and 8 bases, with 9 bases remaining between them. Germline V gene sequence: CDR1 LGHNT, CDR2 FRNRAP. The CDR3 is CASGLGDRDEQFF. In nucleotides, the CDR3 is TGTGCTAGTGGTTTGGGGGATAGGGATGAGCAGTTCTTC. The full variable domain, with the rest looked up from reference TRBV12-5 and TRBJ2-1, is DARVTQTPRHKVTEMGQEVTMRCQPILGHNTVFWYRQTMMQGLELLAYFRNRAPLDDSGMPKDRFSAEMPDATLATLKIQPSEPRDSAVYFCASGLGDRDEQFFGPGTRLTVL.

The chain links TRBV4-1 to TRBJ2-1; 8 bases map to TRBD1. The junction had 5 bases not matched to a gene; V was cut back by 1 base and J by 3 bases. Germline loops: CDR1 MGHRA, CDR2 YSYEKL. The length of the CDR3 is 16 residues. For the CDR3, the DNA is TGCGCCAGCAGCCAAGCCGGACAGGGCCTCTACAATGAGCAGTTCTTC. This translates into CASSQAGQGLYNEQFF.

The V and J genes are TRBV19 and TRBJ1-5; 9 positions match TRBD1. The J segment lost 7 bases and the V segment lost 3 bases, leaving 4 bases of the junction unmatched. This CDR3 region has 14 residues. Germline V gives CDR1 LNHDA, CDR2 SQIVND (reference sequence). The CDR3 sequence: CASSMGQGGQPQHF. CDR3 DNA sequence: TGTGCCAGTAGTATGGGACAGGGAGGCCAGCCCCAGCATTTT.

The chain employs TRBV7-9 and TRBJ2-7; 12 nucleotides line up with TRBD1. Trimming took 6 bases from V and 5 from J; bases not matched to a gene: 11. CDR3 length equals 16 residues. The germline gives CDR1 SEHNR, CDR2 FQNEAQ (reference sequence). CDR3 coding DNA: TGTGCCAGCAGTATCCCCGGGACAGGGGGCCGAAACGAGCAGTACTTC. As protein: CASSIPGTGGRNEQYF.

The V call is TRBV28, the J call TRBJ2-2; D unresolved. Trimming removed 6 bases from V and 0 bases from J, with 14 bases in between. Germline CDR1 reads MDHEN; CDR2 reads SYDVKM. The CDR3 is 16 residues long. The CDR3 DNA sequence: TGTGCCAGCAGAATCGACGGATACGCGAACACCGGGGAGCTGTTTTTT. Translated: CASRIDGYANTGELFF.

CDR3 amino acids: CAIRTTGTGTYEQYF. The CDR3 DNA reads as TGTGCCATCAGGACAACCGGGACCGGGACTTACGAGCAGTACTTC. The chain joins TRBV10-3 to TRBJ2-7; perhaps TRBD2 as D (6 bases). This CDR3 region has 15 residues. V was cut by 6 bases and J by 4 bases, with 19 bases left in between. Germline loops: CDR1 ENHRY, CDR2 SYGVKD.

This chain links TRBV7-3 with TRBJ2-7, with 8 bases that match TRBD2. J gave up 4 bases and V 5 bases, and 13 bases lay outside the gene matches. The length of the CDR3 is 16 residues. Germline CDR1 is SGHTA and CDR2 is FQGTGA. This CDR3 reads CASSPSGGASGYEQYF. CDR3 DNA: TGTGCCAGCAGCCCATCGGGGGGGGCCTCAGGGTACGAGCAGTACTTC.

The chain carries TRBV29-1 and TRBJ2-7; no clear D. Germline loops: CDR1 SQVTM, CDR2 ANQGSEA. The CDR3 contains 15 residues. V lost 5 bases and J lost 5, with 22 bases in between. Written as DNA, the CDR3 is TGCAGCGTTTTTGGGGATCCGGAGAGAGGCCACGAGCAGTACTTC. Translated, it gives CSVFGDPERGHEQYF.

The V call is TRBV19, the J call TRBJ2-7; 8 nucleotides align to TRBD1. Losses at the gene ends were 7 bases for V and 3 bases for J; bases not matched to a gene: 11. The CDR3 spans 15 residues. CDR1 is LNHDA, CDR2 SQIVND, per germline (reference sequence). The CDR3 nucleotides read TGTGCCAGTACTCCAGGGGGGACAGGAAACTACGAGCAGTACTTC. Translating gives CASTPGGTGNYEQYF.

J is TRBJ1-1 and V is TRBV28; D is uncertain. Between the trimmed V and J ends, which lost 3 bases and 4 bases, there was a span of 12 bases. The germline V gene has CDR1 MDHEN and CDR2 SYDVKM. The CDR3 is 14 residues long. As DNA, the CDR3 is TGTGCCAGCAGTTTTTGGATCCAGAGCACTGAAGCTTTCTTT. Protein sequence: CASSFWIQSTEAFF.

This clone was recorded once. The V and J genes are TRBV6-6 and TRBJ2-2, with 8 bases lining up with TRBD2. The V and J ends lost 6 bases and 3 bases, in that order; junction bases with no gene match: 9. The germline V gene has CDR1 MNHNY and CDR2 SVGAGI (reference sequence). The CDR3 loop spans 16 amino acids. CDR3 residues: CASRPMSGGYTGELFF. CDR3 DNA: TGTGCCAGCAGACCCATGTCGGGAGGGTACACCGGGGAGCTGTTTTTT.

This clone has only a few counts. This chain joins TRBV10-3 and TRBJ2-1; 9 bases align to TRBD2. With 3 bases clipped from V and 7 bases from J, the junction kept 10 bases outside the gene matches. The CDR3 sequence is 16 residues long. CDR1 and CDR2 from the germline V gene are ENHRY and SYGVKD. The CDR3 reads CAISETMAGGPNEQFF. The DNA for the CDR3 is TGTGCCATCAGTGAAACCATGGCGGGAGGGCCGAATGAGCAGTTCTTC.

The chain carries TRBV29-1 and TRBJ1-4, with unresolved D. The length of the CDR3 is 13 residues. The germline V gene encodes CDR1 SQVTM and CDR2 ANQGSEA. V was clipped by 7 bases and J by 8 bases, with 17 bases between them. CDR3 DNA sequence: TGCAGCGCCGCCACGGGTGTTGGGGAAAAACTGTTTTTT. It codes for CSAATGVGEKLFF.

V gene TRBV9 combines with J gene TRBJ2-3; D is ambiguous. CDR1 is SGDLS, CDR2 YYNGEE, per germline. Trimming cost V 0 bases and J 2 bases, with 10 bases left between them. The CDR3 is made up of 15 amino acids. The chain's CDR3 is CASSVGIFSTDTQYF. CDR3 DNA sequence: TGTGCCAGCAGCGTAGGTATATTCTCCACAGATACGCAGTATTTT.

The chain combines TRBV6-1 with TRBJ2-7, with 7 positions matching TRBD2. J lost 0 bases, V lost 5 bases, and 4 bases had no gene match. CDR3 size: 14 residues. The germline gives CDR1 MNHNS, CDR2 SASEGT. The DNA of the CDR3 is TGTGCCAGCAGTAGAGGGACTAACTCCTACGAGCAGTACTTC. It codes for CASSRGTNSYEQYF.

V is TRBV29-1 and J is TRBJ2-2, with 8 bases identical to TRBD2. Germline loops: CDR1 SQVTM, CDR2 ANQGSEA. V gave up 6 bases and J gave up 6 bases; unmatched junction bases: 12. This CDR3 comprises 15 residues. The CDR3 here is CSVHSGLAGSGELFF. The CDR3 DNA reads as TGCAGCGTCCACTCTGGACTAGCAGGTTCCGGGGAGCTGTTTTTT.

This clone is a singleton in its sample. The chain couples TRBV28 to TRBJ1-5, with D hard to call. This CDR3 is built from 15 residues. Deletions cut 8 bases from V and 3 bases from J, with 17 bases between. CDR1 and CDR2 (germline): MDHEN, SYDVKM. The CDR3 DNA reads TGTGCCAGCGTCGACCAAACCGGTTACAATCAGCCCCAGCATTTT. Protein product: CASVDQTGYNQPQHF.